Each of the 9 T cell receptor beta chains below was sequenced from the same sample in a study of CXCR3-negative and CXCR3-positive naive CD8 T cells (dated by TCRdb to the late 2010s). Sequenced on a NextSeq 550. The Human TCR Profiling Kit (MiLaboratory) was used to prepare UMI-labeled 5' RACE TRB cDNA libraries. Reads reprocessed by TCRdb are summarized as one entry per CDR3 protein sequence, and DNA is absent. The sample's own table lists roughly 48,000 distinct CDR3 sequences. In total, the top ten clones hold over 12% of the sample. The sequenced sample consisted of memory CD8+ T cells from blood. The cell subset or site label corresponds to: conventional CD8+ memory T cells (TMEM), sorted as controls. The receptors stem from a human donor in good health. Some clones in this sample may be carry-over from other donors' samples.

The chain joins TRBV18 to TRBJ2-1. The CDR3 is 11 amino acids. Germline CDR1 and CDR2: KGHSH and LQKENI. CDR3 region: CASSERGEQFF.

The CDR3 loop reads CATSDTPTGEGEQYF. The V and J genes are TRBV24-1 and TRBJ2-7; absent DNA, TCRdb's TRBD1 call cannot be checked. In germline, CDR1 is KGHDR, CDR2 SFDVKD. The CDR3 runs to 15 residues.

V gene TRBV27 combines with J gene TRBJ2-7; TCRdb proposes TRBD1, but this gene call is untestable without DNA. This CDR3 contains 16 residues. Germline loops: CDR1 MNHEY, CDR2 SMNVEV (reference sequence). The CDR3 loop is CASSHPGQGKTYEQYF.

The chain employs TRBV28 and TRBJ1-2; lacking DNA, the TRBD1 call made by TCRdb goes unchecked. In germline, CDR1 is MDHEN, CDR2 SYDVKM. The CDR3 extends over 15 amino acids. The CDR3 spells CASSTQAQGKYGYTF.

This rearrangement joins TRBV28 to TRBJ1-5; TCRdb designates TRBD1, a call that cannot be tested without DNA. Per germline, CDR1 MDHEN and CDR2 SYDVKM. The CDR3 sequence is 16 residues long. The CDR3 loop is CASKGQVIIYQQPQHF.

The genes are TRBV7-3 and TRBJ2-1; as DNA is missing, the TRBD1 call by TCRdb cannot be tested. The germline CDR1 and CDR2 sequences are SGHTA and FQGTGA. CDR3 length equals 12 residues. The chain's CDR3 is CASSLGRVEQFF.

The V call is TRBV29-1, the J call TRBJ2-1; TCRdb returns TRBD2, unconfirmable since there is no DNA. Germline-derived CDR1 and CDR2 are SQVTM and ANQGSEA. This CDR3 is 14 amino acids long. The CDR3 protein is CSVVAGGKLDEQFF.

The chain's CDR3 is CASSPGAGHPYGYTF. The gene calls are TRBV7-2 and TRBJ1-2; the D call of TRBD1 rests on TCRdb alone, since no DNA is present to check it. Germline V gives CDR1 SGHTA, CDR2 FQGNSA. The CDR3 is 15 residues long.

This chain links TRBV20-1 with TRBJ2-7; TCRdb's D call of TRBD1 is untestable without DNA. The CDR3 length is 19 residues. Per the germline V gene, CDR1 is DFQATT and CDR2 is SNEGSKA (reference sequence). CDR3 region: CSARPTHYRDRENLYEQYF.